Listed below are T cell receptor beta chains from one sample, sequenced in a study of metastatic and nonmetastatic thyroid tumors. TCRdb re-called clones from the PCR reads using MiXCR. Among 30,000 to 45,000 clones, around 20% were seen once, and the ten largest hold about 18%. Material: blood. The receptors here all came from a female donor with papillary thyroid cancer or a benign thyroid nodule (not recorded which). Some clones in this sample may be carry-over from other donors' samples. Each CDR3 is given with its conserved first and last residue. Each record gives: D gene, V gene, J gene, clone size, CDR3 DNA, CDR3 protein. The D gene is left open where the match is weak. The listing skips clone size in some rows; elsewhere it reads once, few, many or a size class.

TRBD1	TRBV20-1	TRBJ2-3	medium-sized	TGCAGTGCTAGTCCCGCGGACAGGGCAACAGATACGCAGTATTTT	CSASPADRATDTQYF
.	TRBV15	TRBJ2-3	many	TGTGCCACCAGCAGAGATAGGGCGCAAAATACGCAGTATTTT	CATSRDRAQNTQYF
.	TRBV6-9	TRBJ2-7	medium-sized	TGTGCCAGCAGACCCCCAGCGAGGCGGGGTACCTACGAGCAGTACTTC	CASRPPARRGTYEQYF
.	TRBV3-1	TRBJ1-1	.	TGTGCCAGCAGCCAAGCAAGTCGTCCGAACACTGAAGCTTTCTTT	CASSQASRPNTEAFF
TRBD2	TRBV6-1	TRBJ2-2	.	TGTGCCAGCAGTGAAGACACTAGCGGGAGTTACGGGGAGCTGTTTTTT	CASSEDTSGSYGELFF
.	TRBV6-1	TRBJ1-3	.	TGTGCCAGTAGTGACCGCGCTGGAAGAAACACCATATATTTT	CASSDRAGRNTIYF
.	TRBV3-1	TRBJ2-4	many	TGTGCCAGCATGGGTTCTGACCGTATGAACATTCAGTACTTC	CASMGSDRMNIQYF
.	TRBV16	TRBJ2-3	.	TGTGCCAGCAGCCAATCAGCGGTTAGAACAGATACGCAGTATTTT	CASSQSAVRTDTQYF
.	TRBV7-2	TRBJ2-7	.	TGTGCCAGCAGCTCCCGGACTGGATTCTACGAGCAGTACTTC	CASSSRTGFYEQYF
TRBD1	TRBV27	TRBJ2-7	medium-sized	TGTGCCAGCAGTTCTTGGGACAGTCACGAGCAGTACTTC	CASSSWDSHEQYF
.	TRBV19	TRBJ1-4	many	TGTGCCAGCCAAAGGACTAATGAAAAACTGTTTTTT	CASQRTNEKLFF
.	TRBV12-3/TRBV12-4	TRBJ2-1	.	TGTGCCAGCATCCTACTAGAGGTGATCGATGAGCAGTTCTTC	CASILLEVIDEQFF
TRBD2	TRBV27	TRBJ2-7	.	TGTGCCAGCAGTTTTCGACTAGCACCTTACGAGCAGTACTTC	CASSFRLAPYEQYF
.	TRBV9	TRBJ1-2	many	TGTGCCAGCAGTGGGAGAATACAATATGGCTACACCTTC	CASSGRIQYGYTF
.	TRBV20-1	TRBJ1-2	.	TGCAGTGCTAGGCTTCAGGGGAACTATGGCTACACCTTC	CSARLQGNYGYTF
.	TRBV27	TRBJ2-5	.	TGTGCCAGCACCATCAGATGGGCGGTTCAAGAGACCCAGTACTTC	CASTIRWAVQETQYF
.	TRBV12-3/TRBV12-4	TRBJ2-7	few	TGTGCCAGCAGTTTCACGTTCGGGGAGGGGGCGTTCTCCTACGAGCAGTACTTC	CASSFTFGEGAFSYEQYF
.	TRBV27	TRBJ2-7	large	TGTGCCAGCAGTTCCGGGTCGGGACCGACGCCTTACGAGCAGTACTTC	CASSSGSGPTPYEQYF
.	TRBV5-5	TRBJ2-7	many	TGTGCCAGCAGCTCCTCAGGGATTAGTATTTACGAGCAGTACTTC	CASSSSGISIYEQYF
TRBD2	TRBV20-1	TRBJ2-2	many	TGCAGTGCCAAAGGGAGGACTAGCGGGAGGAACTACACCGGGGAGCTGTTTTTT	CSAKGRTSGRNYTGELFF
.	TRBV11-2	TRBJ2-1	.	TGTGCCAGCAGCTTAGATCGGACTAACACCTACGAGAAGTTCTTC	CASSLDRTNTYEKFF
.	TRBV6-2/TRBV6-3	TRBJ1-5	few	TGTGCCAGCAGTTACAAAAGGGCGAATCAGCCCCAGCATTTT	CASSYKRANQPQHF